This TCR beta chain was observed in a study of T cell responses to AZD1222 COVID-19 vaccine. Study results and limitations: Only a handful of AZD1222 recipients were seropositive at baseline. Reportedly, nearly half the spike-specific TCRs target unmutated variant regions. The sample set comprised mostly white British donors with more females, and clonal diversity was possibly underestimated.

Here immunoSEQ multiplex PCR was the method, and the copy in TCRdb shows in-frame clones only, minus some. Among about 140,000 clones listed, 88% were seen once. This clone has just a few counts. Its target is unknown. Other DNA sequences of this sample code for an identical CDR3. Some second doses came at about 4 weeks and others at about 12 weeks; these were pooled. The CDR3 contains 11 residues. Trimming left V 7 bases short and J 2 bases short, with 7 bases between. In germline, CDR1 is SGHDT, CDR2 YYEEEE. This chain joins TRBV5-6 and TRBJ2-7; tentative D call: TRBD2 (6 bases). The starting material was peripheral blood, obtained 28 days after the second AZD1222 dose. The source is an adult who received the AZD1222 COVID-19 vaccine. This chain's CDR3 is CASRGTYEQYF. The CDR3 coding sequence is TGTGCCAGCCGGGGGACCTACGAGCAGTACTTC.